Listed below are T cell receptor beta chains from one sample, sequenced in a study of a mutant IDH1 vaccine in newly diagnosed glioma. The antigens for these receptors are not known. The assay was immunoSEQ multiplex PCR, and TCRdb's table has in-frame clones only and misses some. Of about 81,000 clones in the sample, roughly 85% were seen once. Material: PBMCs, obtained from a glioma patient whose treatment included an IDH1 peptide vaccine. These receptors were collected from a man aged 25 to 45 with glioma. Some clones in this sample may be carry-over from other donors' samples. CDR3s include the opening cysteine and the closing phenylalanine or tryptophan. The D gene is left open where the match is weak. Clone size is not always given. Where it is, it says once, few, many or a class for expanded clones.

d_call: NA; j_call: TRBJ2-2; clone_size: NA; v_call: TRBV5-4; cdr3_nt: TGTGCCAGCAGACCAAAAGGTCCAGGTCCATTGGCCGGGGAGCTGTTTTTT; cdr3_aa: CASRPKGPGPLAGELFF
d_call: NA; j_call: TRBJ2-7; clone_size: once; v_call: TRBV4-1; cdr3_nt: TGCGCCAGCAGCCGTAACAGGGGGGAGGAGGGGGGGCGTGCCTACGAGCAGTACTTC; cdr3_aa: CASSRNRGEEGGRAYEQYF
d_call: NA; j_call: TRBJ1-1; clone_size: NA; v_call: TRBV7-3; cdr3_nt: TGTGCCAGCAGCTTAACAGGGTGGAACACTGAAGCTTTCTTT; cdr3_aa: CASSLTGWNTEAFF
d_call: NA; j_call: TRBJ2-2; clone_size: NA; v_call: TRBV28; cdr3_nt: TGTGCCAGCAGTTCGAACACCGGGGAGCTGTTTTTT; cdr3_aa: CASSSNTGELFF
d_call: TRBD1; j_call: TRBJ1-6; clone_size: NA; v_call: TRBV2; cdr3_nt: TGTGCCAGCTCACAGGGGCTGGCTTCACCCCTCCACTTT; cdr3_aa: CASSQGLASPLHF
d_call: TRBD1; j_call: TRBJ2-3; clone_size: NA; v_call: TRBV28; cdr3_nt: TGTGCCAGCTTTCGACAGGGACGTGGGATAGATACGCAGTATTTT; cdr3_aa: CASFRQGRGIDTQYF
d_call: NA; j_call: TRBJ2-3; clone_size: NA; v_call: TRBV9; cdr3_nt: TGTGCCAGCAGCGTAGGAGGGTTTAGTTTGGCTACGCAGTATTTT; cdr3_aa: CASSVGGFSLATQYF
d_call: TRBD1; j_call: TRBJ1-3; clone_size: NA; v_call: TRBV5-1; cdr3_nt: TGCGCCAGCAGCCCCGACAGGGGAGGAAACACCATATATTTT; cdr3_aa: CASSPDRGGNTIYF
d_call: NA; j_call: TRBJ1-1; clone_size: NA; v_call: TRBV6-6; cdr3_nt: TGTGCCAGCAGTCACAGGAACACTGAAGCTTTCTTT; cdr3_aa: CASSHRNTEAFF
d_call: NA; j_call: TRBJ2-3; clone_size: NA; v_call: TRBV5-1; cdr3_nt: TGCGCCAGCAGCCCTTCCTTGAGAATTAGGGACACAGATACGCAGTATTTT; cdr3_aa: CASSPSLRIRDTDTQYF